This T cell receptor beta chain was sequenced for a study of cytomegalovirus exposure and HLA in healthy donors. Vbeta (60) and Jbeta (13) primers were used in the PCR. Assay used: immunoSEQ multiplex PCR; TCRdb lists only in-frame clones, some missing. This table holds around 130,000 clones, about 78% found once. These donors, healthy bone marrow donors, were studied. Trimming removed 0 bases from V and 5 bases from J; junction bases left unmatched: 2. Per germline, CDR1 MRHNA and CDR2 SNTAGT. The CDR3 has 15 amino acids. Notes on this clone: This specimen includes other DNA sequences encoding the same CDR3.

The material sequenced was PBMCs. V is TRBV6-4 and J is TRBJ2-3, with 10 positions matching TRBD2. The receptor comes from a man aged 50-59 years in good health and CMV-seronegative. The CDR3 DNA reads TGTGCCAGCAGTGACTCAGCGGGAGGGCGAGATACGCAGTATTTT. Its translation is CASSDSAGGRDTQYF.